This T cell receptor beta chain is from a study of T cell responses to AZD1222 COVID-19 vaccine. Study background: Recipients boosted at about 4 weeks or about 12 weeks are pooled. Study-level points and caveats: Repertoires were obtained only post-peak T cell response. Among vaccine-associated CD4 TCRs, coverage spanned spike, with dominance at 160-218 and 743-854.

Concerning this clone: The antigen is not known.

Sequencing was performed with immunoSEQ multiplex PCR; in TCRdb, only in-frame clones are kept and a portion is missing. The sample lists fewer than 120,000 clones, roughly 92% seen once, with about 8.3% in the top ten. CDR1 and CDR2 from the germline V gene are MDHEN and SYDVKM. Trimming took 6 bases from V and 5 from J, leaving 14 bases between them. The CDR3 is 14 amino acids. Sequencing was performed on peripheral blood, taken on day 0 of AZD1222 vaccination. This chain joins TRBV28 and TRBJ2-1; tentatively, D is TRBD1 (6 bases). The sequence was obtained from an adult in good health. The CDR3: CASRSGQFNNEQFF. CDR3 coding DNA: TGTGCCAGCAGATCTGGACAGTTTAACAATGAGCAGTTCTTC. Based on the CDR3 plus reference TRBV28 and TRBJ2-1, the full variable domain is DVKVTQSSRYLVKRTGEKVFLECVQDMDHENMFWYRQDPGLGLRLIYFSYDVKMKEKGDIPEGYSVSREKKERFSLILESASTNQTSMYLCASRSGQFNNEQFFGPGTRLTVL.